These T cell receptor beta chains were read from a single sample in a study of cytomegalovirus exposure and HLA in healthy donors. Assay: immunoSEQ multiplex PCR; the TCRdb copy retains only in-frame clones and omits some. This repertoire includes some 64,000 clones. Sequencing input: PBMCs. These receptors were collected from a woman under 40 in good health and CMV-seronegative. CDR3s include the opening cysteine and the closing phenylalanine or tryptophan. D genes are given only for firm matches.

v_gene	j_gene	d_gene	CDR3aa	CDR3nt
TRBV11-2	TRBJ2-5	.	CASSPPFEGRSQYF	TGTGCCAGCAGCCCCCCTTTTGAGGGTCGGTCCCAGTACTTC
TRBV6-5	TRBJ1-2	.	CASSAPTGNGYTF	TGTGCCAGCAGTGCCCCGACAGGAAATGGCTACACCTTC
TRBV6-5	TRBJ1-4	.	CASSSGGGTNEKLFF	TGTGCCAGCAGTTCTGGGGGAGGAACGAATGAAAAACTGTTTTTT
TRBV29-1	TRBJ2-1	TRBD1	CSVEIRDRVLEQFF	TGCAGCGTTGAGATCCGGGACAGGGTGTTGGAGCAGTTCTTC
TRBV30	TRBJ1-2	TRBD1	CAWSRDSYGYTF	TGTGCCTGGAGTCGGGACAGCTATGGCTACACCTTC
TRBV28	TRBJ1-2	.	CASSFRDGYTF	TGTGCCAGCAGTTTCCGGGATGGCTACACCTTC
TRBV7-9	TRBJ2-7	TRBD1	CASSGTGAYEQYF	TGTGCCAGCAGCGGAACAGGGGCCTACGAGCAGTACTTC
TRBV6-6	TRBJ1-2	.	CASSYSLSGPDGYTF	TGTGCCAGCAGTTACTCGCTTTCAGGGCCAGATGGCTACACCTTC
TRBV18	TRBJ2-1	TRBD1	CASSPIDRAYNEQFF	TGTGCCAGCTCACCAATTGACAGGGCCTACAATGAGCAGTTCTTC
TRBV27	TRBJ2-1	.	CASMGHRSSYNEQFF	TGTGCCAGCATGGGACACCGCAGCTCCTACAATGAGCAGTTCTTC
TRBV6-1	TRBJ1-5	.	CAGPGGGGNQPQHF	TGTGCCGGGCCGGGGGGCGGAGGCAATCAGCCCCAGCATTTT
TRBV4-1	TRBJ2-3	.	CASSLTIGGGTDTQYF	TGCGCCAGCAGCCTCACAATCGGGGGTGGGACAGATACGCAGTATTTT
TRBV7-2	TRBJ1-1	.	CASRYERRGRPEAFF	TGTGCCAGCAGATACGAGAGGCGGGGGAGGCCTGAAGCTTTCTTT
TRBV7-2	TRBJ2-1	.	CASSSEAPPNYNEQFF	TGTGCCAGCAGCTCCGAGGCCCCACCCAACTACAATGAGCAGTTCTTC
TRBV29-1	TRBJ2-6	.	CSAGVGANVLTF	TGCAGCGCCGGAGTTGGGGCCAACGTCCTGACTTTC
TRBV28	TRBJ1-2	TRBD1	CASRADRIYGYTF	TGTGCCAGCAGGGCGGACAGGATCTATGGCTACACCTTC
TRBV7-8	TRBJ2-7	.	CASSLGAESAYEQYF	TGTGCCAGCAGCTTAGGAGCCGAGAGCGCCTACGAGCAGTACTTC
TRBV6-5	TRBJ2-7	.	CASSYSATGWYF	TGTGCCAGCAGTTACTCGGCAACAGGGTGGTACTTC
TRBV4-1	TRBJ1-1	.	CASSQGPGLLRAEAFF	TGCGCCAGCAGCCAAGGTCCCGGACTCCTTCGAGCTGAAGCTTTCTTT
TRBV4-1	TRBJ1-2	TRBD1	CASSLRQGANGYTF	TGCGCCAGCAGCCTCCGACAGGGGGCGAATGGCTACACCTTC
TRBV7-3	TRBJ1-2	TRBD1	CASSLTDRGQGYTF	TGTGCCAGCAGCTTAACTGACAGGGGACAAGGCTACACCTTC
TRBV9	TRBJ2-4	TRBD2	CASTHGGAAKNIQYF	TGTGCCAGCACCCACGGGGGGGCGGCCAAAAACATTCAGTACTTC
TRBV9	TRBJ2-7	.	CASSVGVLAYEQYF	TGTGCCAGCAGCGTAGGAGTACTCGCCTACGAGCAGTACTTC
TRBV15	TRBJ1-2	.	CATSLEIRGAYGYTF	TGTGCCACCAGTTTAGAGATCCGGGGGGCTTATGGCTACACCTTC
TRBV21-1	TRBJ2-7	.	CASSILGGDYEQYF	TGTGCCAGCAGCATATTAGGGGGGGACTACGAGCAGTACTTC
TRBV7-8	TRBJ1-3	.	CASSSSWPSGNTIYF	TGTGCCAGCAGCTCAAGTTGGCCGTCTGGAAACACCATATATTTT
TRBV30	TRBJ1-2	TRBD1	CAWTTNTGAVRGYTF	TGTGCCTGGACCACCAATACAGGGGCAGTCCGTGGCTACACCTTC
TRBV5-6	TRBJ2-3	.	CASSLRTLTSTDTQYF	TGTGCCAGCAGCCTCCGGACTCTAACTAGCACAGATACGCAGTATTTT
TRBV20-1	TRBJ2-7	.	CSAPVSYEQYF	TGCAGTGCTCCGGTATCCTACGAGCAGTACTTC
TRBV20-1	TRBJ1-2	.	CSAVEGYGYTF	TGCAGTGCAGTAGAGGGCTATGGCTACACCTTC
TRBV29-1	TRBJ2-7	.	CSVEVAVSSTYEQYF	TGCAGCGTTGAGGTAGCGGTTAGCTCTACCTACGAGCAGTACTTC
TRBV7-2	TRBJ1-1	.	CASSLSGWNTEAFF	TGTGCCAGCAGCTTGTCGGGTTGGAACACTGAAGCTTTCTTT
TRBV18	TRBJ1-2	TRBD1	CASSPATGDGYTF	TGTGCCAGCTCACCCGCGACAGGGGATGGCTACACCTTC